The TCR beta chain under discussion was sequenced for a study of blood T cell repertoires in COVID-19 (dated by TCRdb to about 2020). Broadly, across the study: Samples covering the acute and convalescent phases of COVID-19 were provided by collaborators in the United States, Italy and Spain. Sample metadata almost always included a de-identified subject ID, COVID-19 status, age in years and sex. Where available, HLA class I and class II types were taken from metadata supplied by the sample provider and were not determined by assay-based typing. The dataset comprised deeply sampled blood TCRbeta repertoires from subjects exposed to, actively infected with, or recovered from COVID-19. The samples were drawn from two sources: the first 160 participants of the ongoing ImmuneRACE study, and over 950 subjects contributed by 6 global collaborators. The repertoires were made available in a free public database intended to serve as a resource for research on the immune response to SARS-CoV-2. The material from the prospective study consisted of cDNA or gDNA derived from T cells, B-cell-depleted T cells, or PBMCs. Here is what the overall study found, with its caveats: The quantity of clinical and demographic metadata differed by source and by participant and was supplied without curation.

Of note for this clone: Its binding antigen is unknown. Base quality data are lacking; no much larger clone is found one base away.

Unmatched junction bases come to 14, with V trimmed by 4 bases and J by 4 bases. CDR1 and CDR2 are read off the germline V gene as MNHNS and SASEGT. CDR3 length: 17 amino acids, cysteine to phenylalanine. Left in the record is the CDR3 DNA by itself, 51 bases read in frame from the first base. The immunoSEQ Assay, a bias-controlled multiplex PCR, was used to amplify TCRbeta CDR3 regions from genomic DNA. The published analysis was carried out like this. Nucleated cell counts per sample were estimated from amplification of reference gene primers within the assay. Sequence reads were collapsed and filtered to measure the absolute abundance of every unique TCRbeta CDR3 rearrangement. For each sample, productive Simpson clonality was calculated as the square root of Simpson's diversity index across productive rearrangements. As stored in TCRdb, this immuneACCESS dataset retains in-frame rearrangements with V and J assigned. A fraction of the clones does not appear; measured against another copy, unresolved V genes explain less than half of the discrepancy, and the remainder lacks a known reason. V, J and clone size reflect that table, while D and trimming were determined from the DNA. Within this sample are 100,000 or so clones, with around 94% of them counted one time only. The ten largest make up around 5.8% of the sample.

Each collaborating institution followed its own protocols to collect whole blood in K2EDTA tubes. For TCRbeta analysis, collaborator samples were shipped as frozen whole blood, as isolated PBMCs, or as DNA extracted from either sample type. Sequencing was done on a sample of peripheral blood. This clonotype was obtained from a middle-aged man with active COVID-19. Recombination joined TRBV6-1 with TRBJ2-5, and 8 junctional nucleotides match TRBD1. The CDR3 sequence is CASSVFTTGTGGETQYF. The nucleotide sequence is TGTGCCAGCAGTGTCTTCACCACCGGGACAGGCGGAGAGACCCAGTACTTC.